The clone carrying this T cell receptor beta chain appeared a few times. The antigen remains unidentified. One junction end disagrees with the germline gene, perhaps due to a read error. The PCR had 60 Vbeta and 13 Jbeta primers. Assay: immunoSEQ multiplex PCR; the TCRdb copy retains only in-frame clones and omits some. The profile shows approximately 110,000 clones, under 85% of them singletons. The CDR3 extends over 14 amino acids. Germline V gene lookup returns CDR1 MNHEY and CDR2 SVGAGI. The sample originates from a study of cytomegalovirus exposure and HLA in healthy donors. Notes on the study in general: Per a later analysis, about 17,000 TCR beta sequences showed association with HLA alleles at 0.05 false discovery rate.

This receptor was obtained from a man in his thirties or forties in good health and CMV-seronegative. Sequencing input: PBMCs. The rearrangement uses TRBV6-5 and TRBJ1-2, with D unresolved. The CDR3 loop reads CASSYYGGGYGYTF. CDR3 coding DNA: TGTGCCAGCAGCTACTATGGCGGAGGCTATGGCTACACCTTC.